This T cell receptor beta chain appears in the sequencing data of a study of PD-L1 blockade in urothelial cancer. Across the whole study: Once treatment had started, blood was analyzed at 3 weeks (second dose) and again at 6 weeks.

Produced via immunoSEQ multiplex PCR; TCRdb's table is partial and in-frame only. The sample has about 91,000 clones; over 65% are singletons. The time point is: peripheral blood 6 weeks after treatment start. The CDR3 sequence is 14 residues long. Germline-derived CDR1 and CDR2 are SGHNT and YYREEE (reference sequence). V dropped 1 base and J dropped 2 bases, with 9 bases sitting between them. The count of this clone is one. V is TRBV5-4 and J is TRBJ1-1; D is uncertain. This clonotype was sampled from a man between 65 and 85 years old with urothelial cancer. This specimen consisted of PBMCs, obtained around atezolizumab (anti-PD-L1) treatment. This CDR3 reads CASSLSNRNTEAFF. Here the CDR3 DNA reads TGTGCCAGCAGCTTGAGCAATAGAAACACTGAAGCTTTCTTT.